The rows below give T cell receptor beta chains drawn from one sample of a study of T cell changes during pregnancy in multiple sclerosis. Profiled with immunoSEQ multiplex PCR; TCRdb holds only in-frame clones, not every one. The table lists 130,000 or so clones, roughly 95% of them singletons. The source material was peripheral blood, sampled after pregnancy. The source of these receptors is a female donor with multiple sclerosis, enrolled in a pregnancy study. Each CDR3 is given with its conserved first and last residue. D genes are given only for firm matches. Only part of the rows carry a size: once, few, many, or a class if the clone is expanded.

CDR3aa: CASSEAEAGGDQPQHF
CDR3nt: TGTGCCAGCAGTGAAGCGGAGGCCGGGGGGGATCAGCCCCAGCATTTT
abundance: .
j_gene: TRBJ1-5
v_gene: TRBV2
len: 16
d_gene: .

CDR3aa: CASTNSGTGPYEQYF
CDR3nt: TGTGCCAGCACCAACTCCGGGACAGGTCCCTACGAGCAGTACTTC
abundance: .
j_gene: TRBJ2-7
v_gene: TRBV6-6
len: 15
d_gene: TRBD1

CDR3aa: CASSPTGNTEAFF
CDR3nt: TGTGCCAGCTCACCTACAGGAAACACTGAAGCTTTCTTT
abundance: few
j_gene: TRBJ1-1
v_gene: TRBV18
len: 13
d_gene: .

CDR3aa: CATSSRGNYEQYF
CDR3nt: TGTGCCACCTCCTCCCGGGGGAACTACGAGCAGTACTTC
abundance: .
j_gene: TRBJ2-7
v_gene: TRBV6-1
len: 13
d_gene: .

CDR3aa: CASSQGGRRLNEQFF
CDR3nt: TGTGCCAGCAGCCAAGGCGGGAGGAGACTGAATGAGCAGTTCTTC
abundance: .
j_gene: TRBJ2-1
v_gene: TRBV14
len: 15
d_gene: TRBD2

CDR3aa: CASSLGLTDTEAFF
CDR3nt: TGTGCCAGCAGCTTAGGACTGACAGACACTGAAGCTTTCTTT
abundance: .
j_gene: TRBJ1-1
v_gene: TRBV7-9
len: 14
d_gene: .

CDR3aa: CASSFRGLNTEAFF
CDR3nt: TGTGCCAGCAGTTTCCGCGGATTAAACACTGAAGCTTTCTTT
abundance: .
j_gene: TRBJ1-1
v_gene: TRBV28
len: 14
d_gene: .

CDR3aa: CASSQEGGGLAKSGELFF
CDR3nt: TGCGCCAGCAGCCAAGAGGGGGGAGGACTAGCGAAGAGCGGGGAGCTGTTTTTT
abundance: .
j_gene: TRBJ2-2
v_gene: TRBV4-1
len: 18
d_gene: TRBD2

CDR3aa: CASSLAGQRQYGYTF
CDR3nt: TGTGCCAGCAGCTTAGCGGGACAGCGACAATATGGCTACACCTTC
abundance: .
j_gene: TRBJ1-2
v_gene: TRBV7-2
len: 15
d_gene: TRBD1

CDR3aa: CASSLQGSGANVLTF
CDR3nt: TGTGCCAGCAGCTTACAGGGCTCTGGGGCCAACGTCCTGACTTTC
abundance: .
j_gene: TRBJ2-6
v_gene: TRBV6-5
len: 15
d_gene: .

CDR3aa: CASSLGVAGNNEQFF
CDR3nt: TGTGCCAGCAGCCTGGGGGTAGCGGGAAACAATGAGCAGTTCTTC
abundance: .
j_gene: TRBJ2-1
v_gene: TRBV7-9
len: 15
d_gene: TRBD2

CDR3aa: CASSSQRFSGYTF
CDR3nt: TGTGCCAGTAGTAGCCAGAGGTTTTCGGGCTACACCTTC
abundance: .
j_gene: TRBJ1-2
v_gene: TRBV19
len: 13
d_gene: .

CDR3aa: CASSSLAGGSEQFF
CDR3nt: TGTGCCAGCAGCTCACTAGCGGGAGGGAGTGAGCAGTTCTTC
abundance: once
j_gene: TRBJ2-1
v_gene: TRBV7-2
len: 14
d_gene: TRBD2

CDR3aa: CASSSYRRTEAFF
CDR3nt: TGTGCCAGCAGTAGCTACCGTCGCACTGAAGCTTTCTTT
abundance: .
j_gene: TRBJ1-1
v_gene: TRBV6-6
len: 13
d_gene: .

CDR3aa: CASSLGTGYSQPQHF
CDR3nt: TGTGCCAGCAGCTTAGGGACAGGGTATTCTCAGCCCCAGCATTTT
abundance: .
j_gene: TRBJ1-5
v_gene: TRBV6-5
len: 15
d_gene: TRBD1

CDR3aa: CASSPTGENEKLFF
CDR3nt: TGCGCCAGCAGCCCGACAGGGGAGAATGAAAAACTGTTTTTT
abundance: once
j_gene: TRBJ1-4
v_gene: TRBV5-1
len: 14
d_gene: TRBD1

CDR3aa: CASRGHSGANVLTF
CDR3nt: TGTGCCAGCAGGGGGCACTCTGGGGCCAACGTCCTGACTTTC
abundance: .
j_gene: TRBJ2-6
v_gene: TRBV6-5
len: 14
d_gene: .

CDR3aa: CSVGGTETQYF
CDR3nt: TGCAGCGTGGGGGGGACAGAGACCCAGTACTTC
abundance: .
j_gene: TRBJ2-5
v_gene: TRBV29-1
len: 11
d_gene: TRBD2

CDR3aa: CASSHLKGQGVCEQYF
CDR3nt: TGTGCCAGCAGCCATCTCAAGGGACAGGGGGTATGCGAGCAGTACTTC
abundance: .
j_gene: TRBJ2-7
v_gene: TRBV14
len: 16
d_gene: TRBD1

CDR3aa: CASSPQQGDTEAFF
CDR3nt: TGTGCCAGCAGCCCACAACAGGGGGACACTGAAGCTTTCTTT
abundance: .
j_gene: TRBJ1-1
v_gene: TRBV7-9
len: 14
d_gene: TRBD1

CDR3aa: CASSVALADTQYF
CDR3nt: TGTGCCAGCAGCGTAGCACTCGCAGATACGCAGTATTTT
abundance: .
j_gene: TRBJ2-3
v_gene: TRBV9
len: 13
d_gene: .

CDR3aa: CASSLTGVYNEQFF
CDR3nt: TGTGCCAGCAGCTTGACAGGGGTCTACAATGAGCAGTTCTTC
abundance: .
j_gene: TRBJ2-1
v_gene: TRBV5-6
len: 14
d_gene: TRBD1

CDR3aa: CASSKDGLSLNQPQHF
CDR3nt: TGTGCCAGCAGCAAGGACGGACTGTCCCTTAATCAGCCCCAGCATTTT
abundance: .
j_gene: TRBJ1-5
v_gene: TRBV7-8
len: 16
d_gene: .

CDR3aa: CASTIKGVYGYTF
CDR3nt: TGTGCCAGCACCATAAAGGGGGTCTATGGCTACACCTTC
abundance: .
j_gene: TRBJ1-2
v_gene: TRBV7-2
len: 13
d_gene: .

CDR3aa: CASSPGQGATDTQYF
CDR3nt: TGTGCCAGCTCACCCGGACAGGGGGCTACAGATACGCAGTATTTT
abundance: .
j_gene: TRBJ2-3
v_gene: TRBV18
len: 15
d_gene: TRBD1

CDR3aa: CASSEYEGALGEQYF
CDR3nt: TGTGCCAGCAGTGAATACGAGGGGGCGTTGGGCGAGCAGTACTTC
abundance: .
j_gene: TRBJ2-7
v_gene: TRBV25-1
len: 15
d_gene: TRBD1

CDR3aa: CASSSTGVSYEQYF
CDR3nt: TGTGCCAGCAGCTCGACAGGGGTATCCTACGAGCAGTACTTC
abundance: .
j_gene: TRBJ2-7
v_gene: TRBV5-4
len: 14
d_gene: TRBD1

CDR3aa: CASSLITPGGDTFTDTQYF
CDR3nt: TGTGCCAGCAGCCTCATTACGCCTGGGGGCGACACTTTCACAGATACGCAGTATTTT
abundance: .
j_gene: TRBJ2-3
v_gene: TRBV14
len: 19
d_gene: .

CDR3aa: CSVVVTGGRGYTF
CDR3nt: TGCAGCGTTGTAGTCACAGGGGGCAGAGGCTACACCTTC
abundance: .
j_gene: TRBJ1-2
v_gene: TRBV29-1
len: 13
d_gene: TRBD1

CDR3aa: CASSLQGLSAYEQYF
CDR3nt: TGTGCCAGCAGTCTCCAGGGGTTATCAGCCTACGAGCAGTACTTC
abundance: .
j_gene: TRBJ2-7
v_gene: TRBV28
len: 15
d_gene: .

CDR3aa: CASSRGGLASSNEQFF
CDR3nt: TGTGCCAGCAGCCGCGGGGGACTAGCGAGCAGCAATGAGCAGTTCTTC
abundance: once
j_gene: TRBJ2-1
v_gene: TRBV5-4
len: 16
d_gene: TRBD2

CDR3aa: CASSLEVQGYTEAFF
CDR3nt: TGTGCCAGCAGCTTAGAGGTTCAGGGTTACACTGAAGCTTTCTTT
abundance: .
j_gene: TRBJ1-1
v_gene: TRBV7-2
len: 15
d_gene: .

CDR3aa: CASSKDRALNTGELFF
CDR3nt: TGTGCCAGCAGCAAGGACAGGGCCCTAAACACCGGGGAGCTGTTTTTT
abundance: once
j_gene: TRBJ2-2
v_gene: TRBV5-8
len: 16
d_gene: TRBD1

CDR3aa: CASSGIAGGPGAKNIQYF
CDR3nt: TGTGCCAGCAGTGGGATAGCGGGAGGGCCGGGGGCCAAAAACATTCAGTACTTC
abundance: .
j_gene: TRBJ2-4
v_gene: TRBV6-1
len: 18
d_gene: TRBD2

CDR3aa: CASSLGTGDWADTEAFF
CDR3nt: TGTGCCAGCAGCTTAGGGACAGGGGACTGGGCTGACACTGAAGCTTTCTTT
abundance: .
j_gene: TRBJ1-1
v_gene: TRBV7-9
len: 17
d_gene: TRBD1

CDR3aa: CSVAGGRGGSHNEQFF
CDR3nt: TGCAGCGTTGCTGGTGGTAGGGGGGGATCCCACAATGAGCAGTTCTTC
abundance: .
j_gene: TRBJ2-1
v_gene: TRBV29-1
len: 16
d_gene: .

CDR3aa: CASRRLAGKVNEQFF
CDR3nt: TGTGCCAGCAGGCGACTAGCGGGAAAGGTAAATGAGCAGTTCTTC
abundance: .
j_gene: TRBJ2-1
v_gene: TRBV7-2
len: 15
d_gene: TRBD2

CDR3aa: CASRNAGTTGKETQYF
CDR3nt: TGTGCCAGCAGAAATGCCGGGACAACCGGAAAAGAGACCCAGTACTTC
abundance: .
j_gene: TRBJ2-5
v_gene: TRBV5-4
len: 16
d_gene: .

CDR3aa: CASFRDNAGNQPQHF
CDR3nt: TGTGCCAGTTTCCGGGACAATGCGGGCAATCAGCCCCAGCATTTT
abundance: .
j_gene: TRBJ1-5
v_gene: TRBV28
len: 15
d_gene: .

CDR3aa: CASSSFSGISYNEQFF
CDR3nt: TGTGCCAGCAGCTCCTTTAGCGGGATCTCCTACAATGAGCAGTTCTTC
abundance: .
j_gene: TRBJ2-1
v_gene: TRBV7-8
len: 16
d_gene: TRBD2

CDR3aa: CASSAGRGLAGASYEQYF
CDR3nt: TGCGCCAGCAGCGCTGGGAGAGGACTAGCGGGAGCGTCCTACGAGCAGTACTTC
abundance: .
j_gene: TRBJ2-7
v_gene: TRBV5-1
len: 18
d_gene: TRBD2

CDR3aa: CASSFSMSPYNQPQHF
CDR3nt: TGTGCCAGCAGTTTTTCCATGAGCCCATACAATCAGCCCCAGCATTTT
abundance: .
j_gene: TRBJ1-5
v_gene: TRBV28
len: 16
d_gene: .

CDR3aa: CASRTSGRDEQFF
CDR3nt: TGTGCCAGCCGGACTAGCGGGAGAGATGAGCAGTTCTTC
abundance: .
j_gene: TRBJ2-1
v_gene: TRBV6-1
len: 13
d_gene: TRBD2

CDR3aa: CASSKVGREESAYEQYF
CDR3nt: TGTGCCAGCAGCAAAGTTGGGCGGGAGGAGTCCGCCTACGAGCAGTACTTC
abundance: .
j_gene: TRBJ2-7
v_gene: TRBV11-1
len: 17
d_gene: TRBD2

CDR3aa: CASSKIGGTAQYF
CDR3nt: TGTGCTAGCAGCAAAATCGGCGGGACAGCGCAGTATTTT
abundance: once
j_gene: TRBJ2-3
v_gene: TRBV7-7
len: 13
d_gene: .